Many counts were recorded for the clone carrying this T cell receptor beta chain. The germline gives CDR1 SGHTA, CDR2 FQGNSA. Trimming stripped 6 bases from V and 5 bases from J, with 19 bases between. The CDR3 consists of 15 residues. The data were obtained in a study of human T cells and chemical hapten exposure. Study background: Cases of alopecia areata, totalis or universalis occurred in a predominantly female patient group.

TCRdb re-called the RACE reads with MiXCR, one entry per CDR3 protein. The sample consists of nearly 55,000 distinct CDR3 sequences, less than 10% of them appearing once. Time point denoted: patch test 2, 6 weeks after DPC sensitization. Treatment meaning: therapeutic diphenylcyclopropenone sensitization with weekly scalp DPC. This chain links TRBV7-2 with TRBJ2-5; D not resolved. Sequencing used whole blood, obtained in connection with sensitization to the hapten diphenylcyclopropenone (DPC). This clonotype was obtained from a woman aged 50 to 65 with alopecia areata. Some clones in this sample may be carry-over from other donors' samples. The CDR3: CASRRGPSAGETQYF. CDR3 bases: TGTGCCAGCAGACGCGGACCCTCAGCTGGGGAGACCCAGTACTTC.